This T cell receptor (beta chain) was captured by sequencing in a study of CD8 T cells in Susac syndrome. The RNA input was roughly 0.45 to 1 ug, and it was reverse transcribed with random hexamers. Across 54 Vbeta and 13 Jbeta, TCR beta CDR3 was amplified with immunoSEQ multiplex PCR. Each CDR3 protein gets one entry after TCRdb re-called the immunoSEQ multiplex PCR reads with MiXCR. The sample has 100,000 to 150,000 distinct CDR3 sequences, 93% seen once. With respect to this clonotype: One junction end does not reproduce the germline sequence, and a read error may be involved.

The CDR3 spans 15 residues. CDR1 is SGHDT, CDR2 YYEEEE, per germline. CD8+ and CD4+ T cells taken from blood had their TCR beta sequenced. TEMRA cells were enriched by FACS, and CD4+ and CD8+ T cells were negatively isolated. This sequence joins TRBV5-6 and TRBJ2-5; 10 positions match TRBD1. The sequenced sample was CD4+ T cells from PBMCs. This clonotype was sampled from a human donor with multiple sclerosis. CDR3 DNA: TGTGCCAACAGCCGGACAGGGGGGTCTAGGGAGACCCAGTACTTC. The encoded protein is CANSRTGGSRETQYF. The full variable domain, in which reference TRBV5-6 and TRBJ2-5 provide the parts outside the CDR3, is DAGVTQSPTHLIKTRGQQVTLRCSPKSGHDTVSWYQQALGQGPQFIFQYYEEEERQRGNFPDRFSGHQFPNYSSELNVNALLLGDSALYLCANSRTGGSRETQYFGPGTRLLVL.